This TCR beta chain is from a study of T cell responses to AZD1222 COVID-19 vaccine. Regarding this clone: What it binds is unknown.

Here immunoSEQ multiplex PCR was the method, and the copy in TCRdb shows in-frame clones only, minus some. The table records 100,000 to 150,000 clones, roughly 90% of them present only once. Study outcomes and limitations: Donors skewed white British and female; clonal diversity was possibly underestimated. Spike-specific TCR breadth rose after two AZD1222 doses, and depth rose as well.

This receptor was obtained from an adult in good health. Sequenced here: peripheral blood, sampled on day 0 of AZD1222 vaccination.

The CDR3 spells CASSMLRRARSGEKLFF. The CDR3 DNA sequence: TGTGCCAGTAGTATGTTACGACGGGCCCGCTCGGGTGAAAAACTGTTTTTT. This chain joins TRBV19 and TRBJ1-4, with D uncertain. The CDR3 runs 17 residues. Per the germline V gene, CDR1 is LNHDA and CDR2 is SQIVND (reference sequence). Trimming took off 3 bases at V and 7 bases at J, with 21 bases between the two ends.